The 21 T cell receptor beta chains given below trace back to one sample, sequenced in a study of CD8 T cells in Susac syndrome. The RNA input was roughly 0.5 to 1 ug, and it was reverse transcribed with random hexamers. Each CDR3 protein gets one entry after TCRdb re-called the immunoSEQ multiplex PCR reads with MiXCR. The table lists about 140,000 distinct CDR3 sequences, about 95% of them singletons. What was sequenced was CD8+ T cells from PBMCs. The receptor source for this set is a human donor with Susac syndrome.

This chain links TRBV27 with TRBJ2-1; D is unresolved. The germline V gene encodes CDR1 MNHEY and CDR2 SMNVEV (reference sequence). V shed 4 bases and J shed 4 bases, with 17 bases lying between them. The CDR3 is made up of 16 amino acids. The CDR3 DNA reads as TGTGCCAGCAGTTCACCGGCCGAGCGCGAATACAATGAGCAGTTCTTC. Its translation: CASSSPAEREYNEQFF.

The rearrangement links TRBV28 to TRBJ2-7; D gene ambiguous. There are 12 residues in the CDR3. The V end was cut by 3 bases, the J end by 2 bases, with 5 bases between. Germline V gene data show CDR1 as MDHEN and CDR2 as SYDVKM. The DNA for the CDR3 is TGTGCCAGCAGTTTCCTTACCTACGAGCAGTACTTC. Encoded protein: CASSFLTYEQYF.

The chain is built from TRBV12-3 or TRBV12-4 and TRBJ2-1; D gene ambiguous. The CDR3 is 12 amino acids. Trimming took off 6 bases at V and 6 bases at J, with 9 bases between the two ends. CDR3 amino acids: CASSPTLNEQFF. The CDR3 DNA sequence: TGTGCCAGCAGCCCAACCCTCAATGAGCAGTTCTTC.

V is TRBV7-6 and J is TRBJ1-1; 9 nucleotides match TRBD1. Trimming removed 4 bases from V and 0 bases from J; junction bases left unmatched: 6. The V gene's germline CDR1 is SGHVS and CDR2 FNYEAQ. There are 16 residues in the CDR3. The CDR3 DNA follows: TGTGCCAGCAGCTCAGGAGGGACAGGGCTGAACACTGAAGCTTTCTTT. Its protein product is CASSSGGTGLNTEAFF.

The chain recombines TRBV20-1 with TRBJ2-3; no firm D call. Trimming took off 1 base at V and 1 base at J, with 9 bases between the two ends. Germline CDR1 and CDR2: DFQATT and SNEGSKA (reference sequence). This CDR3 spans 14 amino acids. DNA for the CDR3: TGCAGTGCTAGAGGTGCGGCCCGCACAGATACGCAGTATTTT. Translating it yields CSARGAARTDTQYF.

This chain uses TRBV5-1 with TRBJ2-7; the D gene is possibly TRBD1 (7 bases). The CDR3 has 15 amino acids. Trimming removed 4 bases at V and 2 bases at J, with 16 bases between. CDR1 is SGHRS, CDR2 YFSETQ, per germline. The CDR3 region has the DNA TGCGCCAGCAGCCGAGGGGGGACAGAGACCTACGAGCAGTACTTC. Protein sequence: CASSRGGTETYEQYF.

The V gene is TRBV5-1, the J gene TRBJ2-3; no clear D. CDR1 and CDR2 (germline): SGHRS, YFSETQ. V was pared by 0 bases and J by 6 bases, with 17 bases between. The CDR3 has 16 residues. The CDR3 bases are TGCGCCAGCAGCTTGGTTTCTCAACGCTTTGCGGATACGCAGTATTTT. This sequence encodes CASSLVSQRFADTQYF.

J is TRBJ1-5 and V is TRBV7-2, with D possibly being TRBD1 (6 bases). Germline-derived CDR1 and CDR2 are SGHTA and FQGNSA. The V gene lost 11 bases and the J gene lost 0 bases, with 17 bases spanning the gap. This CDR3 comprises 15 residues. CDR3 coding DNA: TGTGCCGTACAGGGAGGGCCCTATAGCAATCAGCCCCAGCATTTT. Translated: CAVQGGPYSNQPQHF.

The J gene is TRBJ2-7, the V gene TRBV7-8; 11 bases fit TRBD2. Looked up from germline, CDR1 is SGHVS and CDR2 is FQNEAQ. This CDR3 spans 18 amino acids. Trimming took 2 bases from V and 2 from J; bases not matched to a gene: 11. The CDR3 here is CASSLMVAGGPAPYEQYF. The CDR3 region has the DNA TGTGCCAGCAGCTTAATGGTAGCGGGAGGGCCGGCGCCCTACGAGCAGTACTTC.

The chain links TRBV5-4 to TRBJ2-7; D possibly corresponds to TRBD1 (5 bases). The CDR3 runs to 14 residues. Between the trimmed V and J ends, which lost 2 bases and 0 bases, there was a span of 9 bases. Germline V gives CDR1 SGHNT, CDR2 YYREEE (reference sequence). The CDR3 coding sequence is TGTGCCAGCAGCTTTAGGGGAACCTCCTACGAGCAGTACTTC. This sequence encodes CASSFRGTSYEQYF.

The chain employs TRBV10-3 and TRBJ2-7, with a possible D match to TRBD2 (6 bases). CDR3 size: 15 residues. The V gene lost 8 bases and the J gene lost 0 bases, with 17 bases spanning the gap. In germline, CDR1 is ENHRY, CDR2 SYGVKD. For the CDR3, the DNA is TGTGCCATCCGGGGGTCAGCGGAAAGCTCCTACGAGCAGTACTTC. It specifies CAIRGSAESSYEQYF.

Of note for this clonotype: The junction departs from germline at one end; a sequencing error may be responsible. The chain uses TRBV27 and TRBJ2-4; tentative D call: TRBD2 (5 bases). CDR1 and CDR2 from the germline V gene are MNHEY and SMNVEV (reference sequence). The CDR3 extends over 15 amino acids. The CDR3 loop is CASSSQSLARNIQYF. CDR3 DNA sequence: TGTGCCAGCAGTTCACAGAGCCTAGCCAGAAACATTCAGTACTTC.

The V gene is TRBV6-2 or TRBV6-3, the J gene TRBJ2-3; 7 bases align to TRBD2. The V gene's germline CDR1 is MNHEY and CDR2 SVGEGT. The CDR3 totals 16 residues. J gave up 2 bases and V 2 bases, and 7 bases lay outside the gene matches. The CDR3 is CASSYLAELFTDTQYF. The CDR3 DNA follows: TGTGCCAGCAGTTACCTAGCGGAGTTATTCACAGATACGCAGTATTTT.

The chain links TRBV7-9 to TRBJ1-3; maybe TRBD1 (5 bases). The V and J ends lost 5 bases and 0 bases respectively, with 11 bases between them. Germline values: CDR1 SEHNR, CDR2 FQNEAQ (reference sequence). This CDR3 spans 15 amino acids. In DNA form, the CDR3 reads TGTGCCAGCAGCAGACAGTTTTCCTCTGGAAACACCATATATTTT. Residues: CASSRQFSSGNTIYF.

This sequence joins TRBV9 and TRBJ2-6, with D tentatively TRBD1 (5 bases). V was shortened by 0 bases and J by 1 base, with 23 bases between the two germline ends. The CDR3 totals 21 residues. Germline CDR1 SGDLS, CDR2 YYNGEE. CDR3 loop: CASSVAGPGQSYRSGANVLTF. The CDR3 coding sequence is TGTGCCAGCAGCGTAGCCGGGCCAGGGCAATCTTACCGATCTGGGGCCAACGTCCTGACTTTC.

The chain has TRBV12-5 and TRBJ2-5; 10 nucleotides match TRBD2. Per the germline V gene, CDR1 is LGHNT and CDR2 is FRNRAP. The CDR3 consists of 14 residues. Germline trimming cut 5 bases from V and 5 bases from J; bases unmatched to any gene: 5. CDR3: CASGPGLAEETQYF. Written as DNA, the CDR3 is TGTGCTAGTGGTCCCGGACTAGCGGAGGAGACCCAGTACTTC.

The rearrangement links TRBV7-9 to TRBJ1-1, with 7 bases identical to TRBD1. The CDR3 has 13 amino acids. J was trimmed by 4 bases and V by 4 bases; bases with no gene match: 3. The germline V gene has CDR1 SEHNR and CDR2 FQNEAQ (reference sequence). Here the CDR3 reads CASSSQGSTEAFF. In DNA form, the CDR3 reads TGTGCCAGCAGCTCACAGGGGAGCACTGAAGCTTTCTTT.

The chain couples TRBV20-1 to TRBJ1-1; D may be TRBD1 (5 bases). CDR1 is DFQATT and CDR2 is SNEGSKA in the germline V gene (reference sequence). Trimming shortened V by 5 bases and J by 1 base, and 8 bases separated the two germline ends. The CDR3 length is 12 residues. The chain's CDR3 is CSAWGPNTEAFF. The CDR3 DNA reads TGCAGTGCTTGGGGCCCGAACACTGAAGCTTTCTTT.

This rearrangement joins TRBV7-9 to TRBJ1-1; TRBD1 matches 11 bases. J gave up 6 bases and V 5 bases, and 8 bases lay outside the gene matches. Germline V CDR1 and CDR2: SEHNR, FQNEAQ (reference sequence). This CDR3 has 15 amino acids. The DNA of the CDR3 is TGTGCCAGCAGCACCGGGACAGGGGGGCTGGCTGAAGCTTTCTTT. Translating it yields CASSTGTGGLAEAFF. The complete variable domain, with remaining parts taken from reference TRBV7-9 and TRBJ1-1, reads DTGVSQNPRHKITKRGQNVTFRCDPISEHNRLYWYRQTLGQGPEFLTYFQNEAQLEKSRLLSDRFSAERPKGSFSTLEIQRTEQGDSAMYLCASSTGTGGLAEAFFGQGTRLTVV.

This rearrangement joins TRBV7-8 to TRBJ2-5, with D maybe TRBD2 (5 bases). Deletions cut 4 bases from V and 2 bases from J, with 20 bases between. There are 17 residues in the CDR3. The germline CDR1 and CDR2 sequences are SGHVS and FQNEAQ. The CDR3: CASSSWALDTGQETQYF. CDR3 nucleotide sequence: TGTGCCAGCAGCTCATGGGCATTAGATACGGGACAAGAGACCCAGTACTTC. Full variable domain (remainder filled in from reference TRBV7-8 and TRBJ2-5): GAGVSQSPRYKVAKRGQDVALRCDPISGHVSLFWYQQALGQGPEFLTYFQNEAQLDKSGLPSDRFFAERPEGSVSTLKIQRTQQEDSAVYLCASSSWALDTGQETQYFGPGTRLLVL.

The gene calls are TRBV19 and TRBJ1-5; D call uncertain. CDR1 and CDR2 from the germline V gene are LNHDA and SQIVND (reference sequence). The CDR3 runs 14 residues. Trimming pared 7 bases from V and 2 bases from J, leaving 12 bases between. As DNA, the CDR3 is TGTGCCAGTAAAATCCCGGTGGGCAATCAGCCCCAGCATTTT. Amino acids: CASKIPVGNQPQHF.